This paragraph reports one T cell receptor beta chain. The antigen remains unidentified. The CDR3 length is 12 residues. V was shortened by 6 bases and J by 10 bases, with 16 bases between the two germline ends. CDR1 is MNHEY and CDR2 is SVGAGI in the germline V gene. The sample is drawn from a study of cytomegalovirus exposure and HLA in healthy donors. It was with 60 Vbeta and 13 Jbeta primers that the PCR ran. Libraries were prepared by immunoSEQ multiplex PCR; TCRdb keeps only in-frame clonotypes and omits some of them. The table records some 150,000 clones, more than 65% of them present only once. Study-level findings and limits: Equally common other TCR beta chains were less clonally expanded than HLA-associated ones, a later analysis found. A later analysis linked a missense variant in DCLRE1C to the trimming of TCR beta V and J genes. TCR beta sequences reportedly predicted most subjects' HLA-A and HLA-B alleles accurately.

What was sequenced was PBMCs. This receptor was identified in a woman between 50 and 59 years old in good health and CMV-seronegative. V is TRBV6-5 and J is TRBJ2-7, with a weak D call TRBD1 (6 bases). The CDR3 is CASRIPTGQQYF. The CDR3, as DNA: TGTGCCAGCAGGATACCAACGGGACAACAGTACTTC.